This T cell receptor beta chain was observed in a study of blood T cell repertoires in COVID-19. The data were produced by immunoSEQ multiplex PCR, yet TCRdb's version contains in-frame clones alone and is incomplete. The sample records 150,000 to 200,000 clones, 65% to 85% being singletons. V trimming: 0 bases; J trimming: 2 bases; junction bases outside the gene matches: 5. This CDR3 contains 16 residues. Looked up from germline, CDR1 is SGHRS and CDR2 is YFSETQ. The specimen sequenced was peripheral blood. The chain is built from TRBV5-1 and TRBJ2-3; TRBD1 agrees at 8 bases. The receptor was isolated from a human donor with acute or convalescent COVID-19. The donor label of this sample is uncertain. DNA of the CDR3: TGCGCCAGCAGCTTGGGTGGGGACAGGCACACAGATACGCAGTATTTT. Its protein is CASSLGGDRHTDTQYF. Looking up the rest from reference TRBV5-1 and TRBJ2-3 gives the full variable domain: KAGVTQTPRYLIKTRGQQVTLSCSPISGHRSVSWYQQTPGQGLQFLFEYFSETQRNKGNFPGRFSGRQFSNSRSEMNVSTLELGDSALYLCASSLGGDRHTDTQYFGPGTRLTVL.